This TCR beta chain originates from a study of blood T cell repertoires in COVID-19. As for the study in general: The samples span acute and convalescent COVID-19 from the United States, Italy and Spain.

The Seattle site enrolled patients during active infection and followed them longitudinally. In the original processing: Amplification with reference gene primers provided the estimates of nucleated cell counts. The table came from immunoSEQ multiplex PCR; TCRdb's copy has only in-frame clones and leaves some out. The V and J calls and clone size were taken over from that table, and D and trimming were inferred from the DNA. Of about 290,000 clones listed, roughly 89% are singletons. CDR1 is SGHNT and CDR2 is YYREEE in the germline V gene (reference sequence). This CDR3 is 13 amino acids long. The J segment lost 3 bases and the V segment lost 2 bases, leaving 1 base of the junction unmatched.

This sequence was found in a woman in her 30s with COVID-19, enrolled during active disease. Sequenced material: peripheral blood. The chain combines TRBV5-4 with TRBJ2-5; 7 nucleotides match TRBD2. The CDR3 DNA reads TGTGCCAGCAGCTTAGCGGGGAAAGAGACCCAGTACTTC. This codes for CASSLAGKETQYF. Variable domain in full (rest from reference TRBV5-4 and TRBJ2-5): ETGVTQSPTHLIKTRGQQVTLRCSSQSGHNTVSWYQQALGQGPQFIFQYYREEENGRGNFPPRFSGLQFPNYSSELNVNALELDDSALYLCASSLAGKETQYFGPGTRLLVL.